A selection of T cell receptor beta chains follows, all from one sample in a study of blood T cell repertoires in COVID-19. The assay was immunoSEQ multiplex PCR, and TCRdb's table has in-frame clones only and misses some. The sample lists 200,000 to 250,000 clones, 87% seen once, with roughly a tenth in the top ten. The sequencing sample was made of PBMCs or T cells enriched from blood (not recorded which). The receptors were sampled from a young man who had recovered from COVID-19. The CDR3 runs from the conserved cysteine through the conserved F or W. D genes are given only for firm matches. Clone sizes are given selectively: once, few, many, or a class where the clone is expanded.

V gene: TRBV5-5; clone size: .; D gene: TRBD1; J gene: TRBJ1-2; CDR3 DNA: TGTGCCAGCAGCCTTAGGGGGCTTATTGGCTACACCTTC; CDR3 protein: CASSLRGLIGYTF
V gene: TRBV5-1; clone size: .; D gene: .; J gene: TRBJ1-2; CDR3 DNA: TGCGCCAGCAGCGCAGATTTGGGCTACACCTTC; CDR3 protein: CASSADLGYTF
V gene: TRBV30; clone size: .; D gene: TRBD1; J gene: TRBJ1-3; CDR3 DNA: TGTGCCTGGACCACGGGACAGGGGGTTTTCCGACCCTCTGGAAACACCATATATTTT; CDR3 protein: CAWTTGQGVFRPSGNTIYF
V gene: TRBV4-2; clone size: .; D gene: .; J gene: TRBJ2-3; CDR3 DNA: TGTGCCAGCAGCCAAGTAGGGGTCAACGGAGATACGCAGTATTTT; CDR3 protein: CASSQVGVNGDTQYF
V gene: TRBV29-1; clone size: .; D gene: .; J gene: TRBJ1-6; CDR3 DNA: TGCAGCGTTCTGGGCCCGAGCTCCTATAATTCACCCCTCCACTTT; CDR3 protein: CSVLGPSSYNSPLHF
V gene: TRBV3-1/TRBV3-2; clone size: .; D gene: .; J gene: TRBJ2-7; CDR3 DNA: TGTGCCAGCAGCCAAGATCGGAGGGGCTACGAGCAGTACTTC; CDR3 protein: CASSQDRRGYEQYF
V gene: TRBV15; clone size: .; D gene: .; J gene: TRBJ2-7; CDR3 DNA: TGTGCCACCAGCAGAGGGGCGGTAGCGCATAGCTCCTACGAGCAGTACTTC; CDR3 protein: CATSRGAVAHSSYEQYF
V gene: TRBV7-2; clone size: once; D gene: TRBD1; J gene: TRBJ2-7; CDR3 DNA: TGTGCCAGCAGCTGGGGACAGGGGGCCTACGAGCAGTACTTC; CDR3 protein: CASSWGQGAYEQYF
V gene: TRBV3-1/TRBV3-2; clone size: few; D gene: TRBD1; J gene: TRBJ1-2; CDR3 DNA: TGTGCCAGCAGCCGGTTCCGGACAGGCTCTAACTATGGCTACACCTTC; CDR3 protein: CASSRFRTGSNYGYTF
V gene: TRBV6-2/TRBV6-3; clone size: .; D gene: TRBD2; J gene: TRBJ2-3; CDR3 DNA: TGTGCCAGCAGTTACCCCGGGACTAGCGGGGGAAATACGCAGTATTTT; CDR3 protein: CASSYPGTSGGNTQYF
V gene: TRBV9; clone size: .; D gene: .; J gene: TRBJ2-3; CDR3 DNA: TGTGCCAGCAGTCAAGCCTCGTACCGCACAGATACGCAGTATTTT; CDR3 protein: CASSQASYRTDTQYF
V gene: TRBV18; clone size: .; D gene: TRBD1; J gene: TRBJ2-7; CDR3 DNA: TGTGCCAGCTCACCACGAACAGGGGCGGACGAGCAGTACTTC; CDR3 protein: CASSPRTGADEQYF
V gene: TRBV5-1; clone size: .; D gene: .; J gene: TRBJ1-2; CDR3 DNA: TGCGCCAGCAGCTTGGAAACCCAGGGGTTGGTCGGCTACACCTTC; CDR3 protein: CASSLETQGLVGYTF
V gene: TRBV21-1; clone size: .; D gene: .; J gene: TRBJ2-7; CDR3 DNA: TGTGCCAGCAGCAAAGAAGAGGGAAGGACTAGCGGGAGACAGCAGTACTTC; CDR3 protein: CASSKEEGRTSGRQQYF
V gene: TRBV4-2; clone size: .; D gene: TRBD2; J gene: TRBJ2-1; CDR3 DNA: TGTGCCAGCAGCCAAGATTTTGTGGGGGGGAAGATCAATGAGCAGTTCTTC; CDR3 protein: CASSQDFVGGKINEQFF
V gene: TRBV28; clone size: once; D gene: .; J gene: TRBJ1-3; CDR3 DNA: TGTGCCAGCAGCCTGCAGGAGGCGTCTGGAAACACCATATATTTT; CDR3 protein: CASSLQEASGNTIYF
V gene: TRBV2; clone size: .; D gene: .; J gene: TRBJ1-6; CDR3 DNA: TGTGCCAGCCAGGCGACAAGCACAAATTCACCCCTCCACTTT; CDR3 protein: CASQATSTNSPLHF
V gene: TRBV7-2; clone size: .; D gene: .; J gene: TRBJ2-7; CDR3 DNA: TGTGCCAGCAGCCAGCTTACCGGGACAACCCGGAGCGAGCAGTACTTC; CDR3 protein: CASSQLTGTTRSEQYF
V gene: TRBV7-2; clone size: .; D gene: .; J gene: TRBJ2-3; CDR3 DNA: TGTGCCAGCAACCAAGGGGGCACAGATACGCAGTATTTT; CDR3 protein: CASNQGGTDTQYF
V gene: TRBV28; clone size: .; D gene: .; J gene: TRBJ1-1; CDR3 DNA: TGTGCCAGCAGGTCATTGAACACTGAAGCTTTCTTT; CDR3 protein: CASRSLNTEAFF
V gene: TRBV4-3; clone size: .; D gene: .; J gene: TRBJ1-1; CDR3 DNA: TGCGCCAGCAGCCAAACAGGACTGAACACTGAAGCTTTCTTT; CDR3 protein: CASSQTGLNTEAFF